The 15 T cell receptor beta chains reported below all come from one sample, sequenced in a study of T cell responses to AZD1222 COVID-19 vaccine. The method was immunoSEQ multiplex PCR; TCRdb's version includes in-frame clones alone and lacks a portion of them. The data contain around 88,000 clones, nearly 90% of them singletons. This sample comprised peripheral blood, obtained on day 0 of MenACWY control vaccination. These receptors all stem from an adult in good health.

As regards this clone: One end of the junction is discordant with germline, which a read error may explain. CDR3 amino acids: CASSILDGNPFF. CDR3 DNA: TGTGCCAGTAGTATATTGGACGGAAATCCTTTCTTC. The genes are TRBV19 and TRBJ1-2; no clear D gene. The CDR3 covers 12 residues. Germline V lookup: CDR1 LNHDA, CDR2 SQIVND (reference sequence).

This clone was seen more than once but under ten times. The CDR3 DNA reads as TGTGCCAGCAGCGCTTCAGTCCTCAACACTGAAGCTTTCTTT. Protein sequence: CASSASVLNTEAFF. The J gene is TRBJ1-1, the V gene TRBV11-3; D unclear. V dropped 5 bases and J dropped 2 bases, with 12 bases sitting between them. This CDR3 is built from 14 residues. Germline CDR1 reads SGHNT; CDR2 reads YENEEA.

The CDR3 sequence is CASSWTIVTNTGELFF. The DNA for the CDR3 is TGTGCCAGCAGTTGGACCATAGTTACGAACACCGGGGAGCTGTTTTTT. The genes are TRBV6-2 or TRBV6-3 and TRBJ2-2; D unclear. The CDR3 is 16 amino acids. V was clipped by 4 bases and J by 0 bases, with 12 bases between them. Looked up from germline, CDR1 is MNHEY and CDR2 is SVGEGT.

The rearrangement uses TRBV5-1 and TRBJ1-1; D unclear. V was cut by 3 bases and J by 3 bases, with 12 bases left in between. Germline V gene sequence: CDR1 SGHRS, CDR2 YFSETQ. This CDR3 spans 14 amino acids. DNA of the CDR3: TGCGCCAGCAGCTCTCCCACCGGAGACACTGAAGCTTTCTTT. Its translation: CASSSPTGDTEAFF.

The J gene is TRBJ2-3, the V gene TRBV7-2; no reliable D call. CDR1 is SGHTA, CDR2 FQGNSA, per germline. V was trimmed by 2 bases and J by 0 bases, leaving 15 bases between them. There are 17 residues in the CDR3. CDR3 region: CASSLRLLQPSTDTQYF. CDR3 nucleotide sequence: TGTGCCAGCAGCTTACGACTCCTCCAACCTAGCACAGATACGCAGTATTTT.

V gene TRBV4-1 combines with J gene TRBJ1-2, with 8 bases aligning to TRBD1. Germline CDR1 reads MGHRA; CDR2 reads YSYEKL. This CDR3 contains 17 residues. The junction had 14 bases not matched to a gene; V was cut back by 4 bases and J by 4 bases. The CDR3 sequence is CASSLRHTGGTLYGYTF. Here the CDR3 DNA reads TGCGCCAGCAGCCTAAGGCATACAGGGGGAACCCTCTATGGCTACACCTTC.

The genes are TRBV2 and TRBJ1-1; a possible D gene is TRBD1 (6 bases). Germline values: CDR1 SNHLY, CDR2 FYNNEI. V lost 6 bases, J lost 4 bases, and 12 bases lay in between. The CDR3 totals 13 residues. In DNA, the CDR3 is TGTGCCAGCAGAACAGGGTACGGCACTGAAGCTTTCTTT. Protein: CASRTGYGTEAFF. The full variable domain, rest sourced from reference TRBV2 and TRBJ1-1, is EPEVTQTPSHQVTQMGQEVILRCVPISNHLYFYWYRQILGQKVEFLVSFYNNEISEKSEIFDDQFSVERPDGSNFTLKIRSTKLEDSAMYFCASRTGYGTEAFFGQGTRLTVV.

The chain combines TRBV5-1 with TRBJ2-3; D may match TRBD1 or TRBD2 (7 bases each). V shed 0 bases and J shed 4 bases, with 15 bases lying between them. The CDR3 is 16 residues long. Germline loops: CDR1 SGHRS, CDR2 YFSETQ. The CDR3 loop is CASSLAGGQMADTQYF. The CDR3 nucleotides read TGCGCCAGCAGCTTGGCGGGGGGACAGATGGCAGATACGCAGTATTTT.

The chain couples TRBV9 to TRBJ1-2; D is uncertain. V shed 0 bases and J shed 4 bases, with 10 bases lying between them. This CDR3 is built from 14 residues. CDR1 and CDR2 from the germline V gene are SGDLS and YYNGEE. The CDR3 region has the DNA TGTGCCAGCAGCGTAGATTCGGGATCCTATGGCTACACCTTC. It encodes CASSVDSGSYGYTF.

The chain carries TRBV19 and TRBJ1-1; no clear D. The V gene's germline CDR1 is LNHDA and CDR2 SQIVND (reference sequence). The CDR3 has 18 amino acids. The germline V and J ends were trimmed by 0 bases and 5 bases, with 22 bases remaining between them. CDR3 residues: CASSIDIASSRVGTEAFF. CDR3 bases: TGTGCCAGTAGTATAGATATCGCCTCCTCCCGGGTGGGGACTGAAGCTTTCTTT.

The chain links TRBV6-1 to TRBJ1-3; no clear D gene. The V gene lost 2 bases and the J gene lost 0 bases, with 5 bases spanning the gap. The germline CDR1 and CDR2 sequences are MNHNS and SASEGT. CDR3 size: 14 residues. CDR3 in DNA: TGTGCCAGCAGTGAATACCCCTCTGGAAACACCATATATTTT. It yields the protein CASSEYPSGNTIYF.

The chain combines TRBV4-1 with TRBJ2-3; D might be TRBD1 (6 bases). The CDR3 is made up of 15 amino acids. Per germline, CDR1 MGHRA and CDR2 YSYEKL. V shed 5 bases and J shed 2 bases, with 14 bases lying between them. The CDR3: CASSLGGVTTDTQYF. CDR3 nucleotides: TGCGCCAGCAGCTTAGGGGGAGTCACCACAGATACGCAGTATTTT.

The chain has TRBV2 and TRBJ1-5; the D gene is possibly TRBD1 (6 bases). Germline CDR1 is SNHLY and CDR2 is FYNNEI. The CDR3 length is 12 residues. Between the trimmed V and J ends, which lost 5 bases and 7 bases, there was a span of 9 bases. The CDR3 coding sequence is TGTGCCAGCAGTAGGGGGAACCAGCCCCAGCATTTT. Translating it yields CASSRGNQPQHF.

This chain links TRBV2 with TRBJ1-6, with D possibly TRBD1 on 6 matching bases. Germline loops: CDR1 SNHLY, CDR2 FYNNEI. The CDR3 loop spans 17 amino acids. Deletions cut 7 bases from V and 4 bases from J, with 20 bases between. CDR3 in DNA: TGTGCCAGCACGAAATCCGGCAGGGGTGATTATAATTCACCCCTCCACTTT. Protein sequence: CASTKSGRGDYNSPLHF.

The V and J genes are TRBV6-4 and TRBJ2-2, with D perhaps matching TRBD1 (6 bases). Germline loops: CDR1 MRHNA, CDR2 SNTAGT. CDR3 size: 17 residues. V lost 8 bases, J lost 1 base, and 20 bases lay in between. The CDR3 DNA reads as TGTGCCAGCCGCTCCAGCCACGGGACACTGAACACCGGGGAGCTGTTTTTT. This translates into CASRSSHGTLNTGELFF.